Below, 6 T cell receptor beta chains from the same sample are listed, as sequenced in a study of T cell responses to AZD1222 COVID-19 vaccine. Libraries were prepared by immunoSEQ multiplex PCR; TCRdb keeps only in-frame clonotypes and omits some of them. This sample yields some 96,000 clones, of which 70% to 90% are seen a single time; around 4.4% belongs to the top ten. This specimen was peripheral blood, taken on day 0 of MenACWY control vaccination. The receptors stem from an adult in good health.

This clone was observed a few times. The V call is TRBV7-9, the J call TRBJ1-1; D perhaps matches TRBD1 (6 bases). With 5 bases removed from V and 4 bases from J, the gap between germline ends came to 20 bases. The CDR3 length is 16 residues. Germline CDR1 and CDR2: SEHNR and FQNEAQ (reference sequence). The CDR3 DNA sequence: TGTGCCAGCAGCCGGACACAGGGCGCGGGGTCCACTGAAGCTTTCTTT. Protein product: CASSRTQGAGSTEAFF.

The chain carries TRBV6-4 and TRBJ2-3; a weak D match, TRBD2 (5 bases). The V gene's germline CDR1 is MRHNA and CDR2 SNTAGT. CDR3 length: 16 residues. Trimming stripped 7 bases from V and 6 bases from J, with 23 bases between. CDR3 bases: TGTGCCAGCATCCCCGCCGGAGGAAGGAGGTTGGATACGCAGTATTTT. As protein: CASIPAGGRRLDTQYF.

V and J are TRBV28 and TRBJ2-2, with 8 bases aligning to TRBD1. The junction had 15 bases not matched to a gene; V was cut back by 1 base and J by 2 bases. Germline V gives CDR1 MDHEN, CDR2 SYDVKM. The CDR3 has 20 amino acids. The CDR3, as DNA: TGTGCCAGCAGTTTATATGTTCAGGGGGCGCTCGGTTTTAACACCGGGGAGCTGTTTTTT. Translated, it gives CASSLYVQGALGFNTGELFF.

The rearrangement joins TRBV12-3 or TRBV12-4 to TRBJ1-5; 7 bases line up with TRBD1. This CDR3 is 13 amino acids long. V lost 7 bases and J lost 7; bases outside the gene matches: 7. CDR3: CASTAGGEQPQHF. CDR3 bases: TGTGCCAGCACCGCAGGGGGGGAGCAGCCCCAGCATTTT.

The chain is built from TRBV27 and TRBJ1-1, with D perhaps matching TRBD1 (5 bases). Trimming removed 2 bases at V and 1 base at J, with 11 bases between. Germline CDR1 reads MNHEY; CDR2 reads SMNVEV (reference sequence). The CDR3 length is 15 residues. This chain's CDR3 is CASSLVGGANTEAFF. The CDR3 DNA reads TGTGCCAGCAGTTTAGTCGGCGGGGCGAACACTGAAGCTTTCTTT.

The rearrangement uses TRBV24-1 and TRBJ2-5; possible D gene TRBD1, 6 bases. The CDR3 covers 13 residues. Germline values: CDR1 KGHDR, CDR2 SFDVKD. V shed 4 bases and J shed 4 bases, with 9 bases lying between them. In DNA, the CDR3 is TGTGCCACCAGTGAGGGACACCGAGAGACCCAGTACTTC. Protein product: CATSEGHRETQYF.